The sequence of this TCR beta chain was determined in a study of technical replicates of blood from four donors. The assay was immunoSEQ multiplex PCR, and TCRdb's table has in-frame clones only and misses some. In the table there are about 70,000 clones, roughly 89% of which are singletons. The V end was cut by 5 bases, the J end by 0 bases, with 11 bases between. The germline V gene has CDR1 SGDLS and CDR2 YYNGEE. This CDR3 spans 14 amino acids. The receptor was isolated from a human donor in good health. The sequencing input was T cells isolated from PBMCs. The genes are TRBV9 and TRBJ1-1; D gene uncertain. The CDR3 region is CASSPSLLNTEAFF. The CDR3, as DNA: TGTGCCAGCAGTCCATCACTGTTGAACACTGAAGCTTTCTTT. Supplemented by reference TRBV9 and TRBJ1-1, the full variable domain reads DSGVTQTPKHLITATGQRVTLRCSPRSGDLSVYWYQQSLDQGLQFLIQYYNGEERAKGNILERFSAQQFPDLHSELNLSSLELGDSALYFCASSPSLLNTEAFFGQGTRLTVV.